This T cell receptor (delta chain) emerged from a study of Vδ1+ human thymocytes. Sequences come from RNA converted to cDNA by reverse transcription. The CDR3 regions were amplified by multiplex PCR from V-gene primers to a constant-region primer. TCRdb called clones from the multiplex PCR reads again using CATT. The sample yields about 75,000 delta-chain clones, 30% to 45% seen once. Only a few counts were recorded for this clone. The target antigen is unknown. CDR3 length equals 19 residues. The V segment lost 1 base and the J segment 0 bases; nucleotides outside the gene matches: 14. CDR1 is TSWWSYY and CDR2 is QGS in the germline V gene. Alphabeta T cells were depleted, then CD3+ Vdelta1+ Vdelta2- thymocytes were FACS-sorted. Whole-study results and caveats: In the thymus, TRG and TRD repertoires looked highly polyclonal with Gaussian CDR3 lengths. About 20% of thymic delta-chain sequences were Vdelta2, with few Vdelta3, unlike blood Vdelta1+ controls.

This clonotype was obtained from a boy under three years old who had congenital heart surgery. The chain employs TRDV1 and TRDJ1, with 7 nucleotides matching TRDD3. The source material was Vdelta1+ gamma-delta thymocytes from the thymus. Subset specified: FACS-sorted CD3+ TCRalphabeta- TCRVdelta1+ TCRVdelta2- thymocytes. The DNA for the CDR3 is TGTGCTCTTGGGGAACGCTCCCCCGGGGATATTGGATACACCGATAAACTCATCTTT. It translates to CALGERSPGDIGYTDKLIF.